This is a list of T cell receptor beta chains from one sample in a study of blood T cell repertoires in COVID-19. Sequencing was performed with immunoSEQ multiplex PCR; in TCRdb, only in-frame clones are kept and a portion is missing. The sample carries around 460,000 clones, 70% to 90% recorded once. Sequenced sample: peripheral blood. These receptors were obtained from a man between 18 and 35 years old with COVID-19, enrolled during active disease. Each CDR3 is given with its conserved first and last residue. Each record gives: V gene, D gene, clone size, J gene, CDR3 DNA, CDR3 protein. D genes are given only for firm matches. Some rows mark clone size as missing; the rest say once, few, many or name a class of expanded clone.

v_call: TRBV2
d_call: -
clone_size: -
j_call: TRBJ2-2
cdr3_nt: TGTGCCAGCAGACCCGGGACTTTTAGCACCGGGGAGCTGTTTTTT
cdr3_aa: CASRPGTFSTGELFF

v_call: TRBV9
d_call: -
clone_size: -
j_call: TRBJ2-1
cdr3_nt: TGTGCCAGCAGCGTAGGCAACATTTTGGACAATGAGCAGTTCTTC
cdr3_aa: CASSVGNILDNEQFF

v_call: TRBV6-5
d_call: TRBD1
clone_size: -
j_call: TRBJ1-5
cdr3_nt: TGTGCCAGCAGCTCACAGGGGGGCCAGCCCCAGCATTTT
cdr3_aa: CASSSQGGQPQHF

v_call: TRBV24-1
d_call: TRBD2
clone_size: -
j_call: TRBJ2-3
cdr3_nt: TGTGCCACCAGTGATTCGCCGGGACTAGCGGGGGGGACAGATACGCAGTATTTT
cdr3_aa: CATSDSPGLAGGTDTQYF

v_call: TRBV7-9
d_call: TRBD1
clone_size: -
j_call: TRBJ1-4
cdr3_nt: TGTGCCAGCAGCTTAACAGGGGTCACAAATGAAAAACTGTTTTTT
cdr3_aa: CASSLTGVTNEKLFF

v_call: TRBV3-1/TRBV3-2
d_call: TRBD1
clone_size: -
j_call: TRBJ2-5
cdr3_nt: TGTGCCAGCGCGCCCTTCTCCGGGACAGGGGGCGGAGAGACCCAGTACTTC
cdr3_aa: CASAPFSGTGGGETQYF

v_call: TRBV6-5
d_call: -
clone_size: -
j_call: TRBJ2-1
cdr3_nt: TGTGCCAGCAGAACAGGGGGGGACAATGAGCAGTTCTTC
cdr3_aa: CASRTGGDNEQFF

v_call: TRBV3-1/TRBV3-2
d_call: TRBD2
clone_size: -
j_call: TRBJ2-5
cdr3_nt: TGTGCCAGCAGCCTCGGGGGGCAAGAGACCCAGTACTTC
cdr3_aa: CASSLGGQETQYF

v_call: TRBV7-3
d_call: TRBD2
clone_size: -
j_call: TRBJ2-1
cdr3_nt: TGTGCCAGCAGCTTAAGAGCGGGACGCGAGCAGTTCTTC
cdr3_aa: CASSLRAGREQFF

v_call: TRBV24-1
d_call: TRBD2
clone_size: -
j_call: TRBJ2-3
cdr3_nt: TGTGCCATCGGGACTAGCGGCACAGATACGCAGTATTTT
cdr3_aa: CAIGTSGTDTQYF

v_call: TRBV11-3
d_call: TRBD2
clone_size: -
j_call: TRBJ2-3
cdr3_nt: TGTGCCAGCAGCTTAGGAGGGACTAGCGGGTTGGCAGATACGCAGTATTTT
cdr3_aa: CASSLGGTSGLADTQYF

v_call: TRBV7-9
d_call: -
clone_size: few
j_call: TRBJ1-3
cdr3_nt: TGTGCCAGCAGCTTCTCAGGTTCTGGAAACACCATATATTTT
cdr3_aa: CASSFSGSGNTIYF

v_call: TRBV15
d_call: -
clone_size: -
j_call: TRBJ1-2
cdr3_nt: TGTGCCACCAGCAGAGACAAGGGGATCTATGGCTACACCTTC
cdr3_aa: CATSRDKGIYGYTF

v_call: TRBV6-2/TRBV6-3
d_call: TRBD2
clone_size: -
j_call: TRBJ2-2
cdr3_nt: TGTGCCAGCAGTTACATCCGCGGGAGTAGTCCCGGGGAGCTGTTTTTT
cdr3_aa: CASSYIRGSSPGELFF

v_call: TRBV23-1
d_call: TRBD1
clone_size: once
j_call: TRBJ2-3
cdr3_nt: TGCGCCAGCAGTCAGGACAGGCTAGATACGCAGTATTTT
cdr3_aa: CASSQDRLDTQYF

v_call: TRBV3-1/TRBV3-2
d_call: -
clone_size: -
j_call: TRBJ2-7
cdr3_nt: TGTGCCAGCAGCTCGCAGCGTGGGCAGTACTTC
cdr3_aa: CASSSQRGQYF

v_call: TRBV12-3/TRBV12-4
d_call: -
clone_size: -
j_call: TRBJ1-5
cdr3_nt: TGTGCCAGCAGTATCATACGGCAGCCCCAGCATTTT
cdr3_aa: CASSIIRQPQHF

v_call: TRBV7-2
d_call: TRBD2
clone_size: -
j_call: TRBJ2-4
cdr3_nt: TGTGCCAGCAGCTTACTAGACGGGAGGGGCAAAAACATTCAGTACTTC
cdr3_aa: CASSLLDGRGKNIQYF

v_call: TRBV3-1/TRBV3-2
d_call: -
clone_size: -
j_call: TRBJ2-1
cdr3_nt: TGTGCCAGCAGCCAAGATTTGCGGCCCTCCTACAATGAGCAGTTCTTC
cdr3_aa: CASSQDLRPSYNEQFF

v_call: TRBV5-4
d_call: -
clone_size: once
j_call: TRBJ2-3
cdr3_nt: TGTGCCAGCAGCTTGGTTTCGGATACGCAGTATTTT
cdr3_aa: CASSLVSDTQYF